The source of this TCR beta chain is a study of identical twins (dated by TCRdb to 2016 to 2017). About the investigation overall: To test whether fetal clonotypes persist, the study used deep sequencing on TCR alpha and beta repertoires from monozygotic twins, unrelated adults of various ages, and cord blood. Replicate twin experiments were performed at different times using different library preparation protocols to rule out contamination.

Only healthy Caucasian donors were included. Three unrelated non-twin adults were additionally sequenced: a male aged 18 to 30, a male aged 50 to 59 and a female aged 50 to 59. Miltenyi CD45RO+ enrichment and human naive T-cell isolation kits were used to isolate memory (CD45RO+) and naive T cells from PBMC. Library creation used 5' RACE. Data came from an Illumina HiSeq 2000. A universal primer binding site was introduced by template switching, and a unique molecular identifier was present in the final cDNA, enabling accurate counting of TCR cDNA molecules. Specific primers in the conserved constant-segment region were used to synthesize first-strand cDNA for the TCR alpha and beta chains. To control for contamination, every cDNA library was double barcoded, receiving both a SMART-Mk sample barcode and Illumina barcodes. TruSeq adapter sequences and Illumina sample barcodes were added in two successive PCR steps. The Illumina HiSeq platform was used with custom primers to sequence TCR alpha and beta cDNA libraries. In the paper's pipeline: Unique molecular identifiers were extracted from raw reads with MiGEC, and CDR3 positions were determined with MiXCR. Recombination models were inferred per individual with the repgenHMM and IGoR tools using an EM algorithm. Shared clonotypes were analyzed with the tcR package in R, and sharing was normalized by the product of cloneset sizes. To study raw recombination free of thymic and clonal selection effects, out-of-frame nonproductive sequences were analyzed. TCRdb took the public reads, trimmed them with fastp at Q25, ran MiXCR for clone calling and kept in-frame beta chains. Identical CDR3 proteins give one entry, which carries the most common genes and DNA. TCRdb, rather than the study authors, made the V and J calls. The sample data list 350,000 or so distinct CDR3 sequences, and roughly 9% of these were observed just once. The biggest ten clones account for 8.5% to 10% of the sample.

Regarding this clonotype: Which antigen it targets is not known. Base quality data are lacking; no much larger clone is found one base away.

Overall results and qualifications from the work: Compared with coincidental sharing between unrelated individuals, out-of-frame TCR alpha sequences shared between twins showed an excess of sequences with low generation probability. Abundant cord blood beta clonotypes had fewer insertions, young adult naive repertoires showed a similar but weaker trend, and memory repertoires showed no such trend. In monozygotic twins, out-of-frame TCR alpha sharing was systematically underestimated by recombination models, although the models agreed with sharing between unrelated individuals. Invariant T cells such as MAIT and iNKT could partly confound zero-insertion analyses, although diverse VJ usage argued against such confounding for most clonotypes. Because the same donors could not be followed over many years, the conclusions relied on cross-sectional statistical analysis. A weaker excess of twin sharing was found in beta out-of-frame sequences because the signal-to-noise ratio was lowered by fewer shared sequences.

The sequence derives from a woman aged 50 to 60 in good health. The sequenced sample consisted of naive T cells sorted from blood. Taken with the paper, the label for cell subset or site translates to: cells isolated with a human naive T-cell isolation kit.

DNA sequence: TGTGCCAGCAGAATACAGGGGGCCTATGGCTACACCTTC. The resulting protein is CASRIQGAYGYTF. The sequence links TRBV28 to TRBJ1-2; 9 middle bases align to TRBD1. The CDR3, cysteine through phenylalanine, is 13 amino acids long. CDR3 DNA only is kept here, 39 bases in frame from base 1. From the germline V gene, CDR1 is MDHEN and CDR2 is SYDVKM. The germline V and J ends show losses of 6 bases and 4 bases respectively, and no gene match explains 3 bases of the junction.